A single sample gave rise to the 20 T cell receptor beta chains below, sequenced in a study of T cell responses to AZD1222 COVID-19 vaccine. The method was immunoSEQ multiplex PCR; TCRdb's version includes in-frame clones alone and lacks a portion of them. The sample consists of roughly 140,000 clones, roughly nine tenths of them appearing once. The material was peripheral blood, obtained 28 days after the second AZD1222 dose. These receptors came from an adult who received the AZD1222 COVID-19 vaccine.

The gene calls are TRBV19 and TRBJ1-4; TRBD1 is a possible D gene (6 bases). The germline V gene has CDR1 LNHDA and CDR2 SQIVND (reference sequence). This CDR3 region has 14 residues. The germline V and J ends were trimmed by 3 bases and 2 bases, with 7 bases remaining between them. The CDR3 sequence is CASSITGTNEKLFF. The CDR3 DNA sequence: TGTGCCAGTAGTATTACAGGGACTAATGAAAAACTGTTTTTT.

The chain joins TRBV6-6 to TRBJ1-2; tentatively, D is TRBD1 (5 bases). The ends were cut back, 0 bases at V and 6 bases at J, with 14 bases in the middle. The germline CDR1 and CDR2 sequences are MNHNY and SVGAGI (reference sequence). This CDR3 spans 15 amino acids. The CDR3: CASSYSQGVAHGYTF. CDR3 coding DNA: TGTGCCAGCAGTTACTCTCAGGGAGTAGCGCATGGCTACACCTTC.

J is TRBJ2-2 and V is TRBV9; perhaps TRBD1 as D (6 bases). Between the trimmed V and J ends, which lost 2 bases and 0 bases, there was a span of 17 bases. The CDR3 totals 18 residues. CDR1 SGDLS and CDR2 YYNGEE come from the germline V gene. CDR3 in amino acids: CASSVSPLRGPNTGELFF. The CDR3 DNA reads as TGTGCCAGCAGCGTGAGCCCCCTCAGGGGTCCGAACACCGGGGAGCTGTTTTTT.

The chain recombines TRBV5-4 with TRBJ2-1; D not certain. The CDR3 sequence is 16 residues long. The germline V gene has CDR1 SGHNT and CDR2 YYREEE (reference sequence). V lost 2 bases to trimming and J lost 2 bases, with 14 bases between them. The CDR3 reads CASSLPRQGTYNEQFF. The DNA of the CDR3 is TGTGCCAGCAGCTTACCTAGACAAGGGACCTACAATGAGCAGTTCTTC.

This chain joins TRBV15 and TRBJ1-4; 7 bases agree with TRBD1. This CDR3 has 17 amino acids. Per germline, CDR1 LNHNV and CDR2 YYDKDF (reference sequence). J lost 3 bases, V lost 1 base, and 8 bases had no gene match. The CDR3 DNA sequence: TGTGCCACCAGCAGAGGTGGAGGGGGCATGGCTAATGAAAAACTGTTTTTT. This translates into CATSRGGGGMANEKLFF.

The rearrangement links TRBV27 to TRBJ1-5; D perhaps matches TRBD1 (6 bases). Germline V gene lookup returns CDR1 MNHEY and CDR2 SMNVEV (reference sequence). Deletions cut 6 bases from V and 6 bases from J, with 18 bases between. CDR3 length equals 15 residues. CDR3 amino acids: CASSTGTGGSQPQHF. The CDR3 DNA follows: TGTGCCAGCAGCACAGGGACCGGGGGTAGTCAGCCCCAGCATTTT.

The chain employs TRBV19 and TRBJ1-5, with D possibly being TRBD1 (6 bases). Deletions cut 4 bases from V and 0 bases from J, with 16 bases between. The germline gives CDR1 LNHDA, CDR2 SQIVND (reference sequence). The CDR3 sequence is 17 residues long. The CDR3 sequence is CASSTQGNPDSNQPQHF. DNA for the CDR3: TGTGCCAGTAGTACACAGGGTAATCCCGATAGCAATCAGCCCCAGCATTTT.

The chain uses TRBV6-5 and TRBJ1-1; D not certain. The CDR3 contains 14 residues. Trimming took 2 bases from V and 3 from J, leaving 10 bases between them. Germline CDR1 is MNHEY and CDR2 is SVGAGI. This CDR3 reads CASSYRLGYTEAFF. In DNA form, the CDR3 reads TGTGCCAGCAGTTACCGGTTAGGATACACTGAAGCTTTCTTT.

The CDR3 sequence: CASSLDTPPSGSTIYF. The DNA of the CDR3 is TGCGCCAGCAGCTTGGACACCCCCCCGTCTGGGTCCACCATATATTTT. This chain links TRBV5-1 with TRBJ1-3; D is unclear. Trimming took off 0 bases at V and 9 bases at J, with 19 bases between the two ends. The CDR3 sequence is 16 residues long. The germline V gene has CDR1 SGHRS and CDR2 YFSETQ.

The chain is built from TRBV27 and TRBJ1-5; 7 nucleotides align to TRBD1. CDR1 and CDR2 from the germline V gene are MNHEY and SMNVEV (reference sequence). The CDR3 is 14 residues long. Germline trimming cut 5 bases from V and 7 bases from J; bases unmatched to any gene: 8. For the CDR3, the DNA is TGTGCCAGCAGTCCGCCGGGACAGCTACAGCCCCAGCATTTT. Its translation is CASSPPGQLQPQHF.

The V call is TRBV6-2 or TRBV6-3, the J call TRBJ2-2; D remains unclear. The V end lost 2 bases, the J end lost 6 bases, and 1 base lay between the germline ends. Germline V lookup: CDR1 MNHEY, CDR2 SVGEGT. The CDR3 contains 11 residues. CDR3 nucleotides: TGTGCCAGCAGTTACCCCGGGGAGCTGTTTTTT. Residues: CASSYPGELFF.

The chain employs TRBV24-1 and TRBJ1-2; TRBD1 matches at 7 bases. Unmatched junction bases numbered 9, after V lost 5 bases and J lost 4 bases. From germline, CDR1 is KGHDR and CDR2 SFDVKD. This CDR3 is built from 15 residues. The CDR3 bases are TGTGCCACCAGTGGGACGACAGGGCAGGGCTATGGCTACACCTTC. This codes for CATSGTTGQGYGYTF.

This clone appeared once. This chain links TRBV7-3 with TRBJ1-6, with D possibly matching TRBD1 (5 bases). V was clipped by 5 bases and J by 9 bases, with 14 bases between them. This CDR3 spans 14 amino acids. Looked up from germline, CDR1 is SGHTA and CDR2 is FQGTGA. The CDR3 bases are TGTGCCAGCAGCCCCCAGGGTCAGGGTTCACCCCTCCACTTT. Its translation is CASSPQGQGSPLHF.

The gene calls are TRBV6-5 and TRBJ1-6, with TRBD1 as a possible D gene (5 bases). The CDR3 is made up of 15 amino acids. V was pared by 6 bases and J by 5 bases, with 14 bases between. The V gene's germline CDR1 is MNHEY and CDR2 SVGAGI. The CDR3 coding sequence is TGTGCCAGCAGGAGAGGGGTTTGGGATAATTCACCCCTCCACTTT. Amino acids: CASRRGVWDNSPLHF.

For the CDR3, the DNA is TGCGCCAGCAGTCCTGTGGGACGATACACAGATACGCAGTATTTT. Translation gives CASSPVGRYTDTQYF. The chain is built from TRBV5-1 and TRBJ2-3; D may be TRBD1 or TRBD2 (5 bases each). CDR3 length: 15 residues. The V gene lost 5 bases and the J gene lost 2 bases, with 15 bases spanning the gap. Germline V gives CDR1 SGHRS, CDR2 YFSETQ.

In DNA, the CDR3 is TGTGCCAGCAGCGTAGATCAGGACCCCTACGAGCAGTACTTC. Its translation is CASSVDQDPYEQYF. The chain carries TRBV9 and TRBJ2-7, with unresolved D. CDR1 and CDR2 from the germline V gene are SGDLS and YYNGEE. V lost 0 bases and J lost 2, with 9 bases in between. The CDR3 sequence is 14 residues long.

This chain connects TRBV30 to TRBJ1-6; TRBD1 matches 7 bases. V trimming: 6 bases; J trimming: 8 bases; junction bases outside the gene matches: 19. CDR1 is GTSNPN and CDR2 is SVGIG in the germline V gene (reference sequence). There are 17 residues in the CDR3. The CDR3 nucleotides read TGTGCCTGTCGACCCCGCGATCCTAGGGGGCTTTATTCACCCCTCCACTTT. Protein product: CACRPRDPRGLYSPLHF. The full variable domain, in which reference TRBV30 and TRBJ1-6 provide the parts outside the CDR3, is SQTIHQWPATLVQPVGSPLSLECTVEGTSNPNLYWYRQAAGRGLQLLFYSVGIGQISSEVPQNLSASRPQDRQFILSSKKLLLSDSGFYLCACRPRDPRGLYSPLHFGNGTRLTVT.

The J gene is TRBJ1-3, the V gene TRBV19; the D gene is possibly TRBD1 (5 bases). Germline V gene data show CDR1 as LNHDA and CDR2 as SQIVND (reference sequence). The V gene lost 7 bases and the J gene lost 7 bases, with 20 bases spanning the gap. The CDR3 has 15 residues. CDR3 residues: CASTSRGRSGNTIYF. The CDR3, as DNA: TGTGCCAGTACCTCCCGGGGCAGGAGTGGGAACACCATATATTTT.

The V gene is TRBV30, the J gene TRBJ2-7; D is unclear. The V and J ends lost 0 bases and 2 bases respectively, with 11 bases between them. The CDR3 spans 14 residues. CDR1 and CDR2 (germline): GTSNPN, SVGIG (reference sequence). The DNA of the CDR3 is TGTGCCTGGAGTGTACGAAGTTGGGCCTACGAGCAGTACGTC. It specifies CAWSVRSWAYEQYV.

V usage is TRBV30 and J usage is TRBJ2-6; tentative D call: TRBD2 (5 bases). CDR3 size: 20 residues. The V end was cut by 4 bases, the J end by 1 base, with 26 bases between. Germline lookup yields CDR1 GTSNPN and CDR2 SVGIG (reference sequence). The DNA of the CDR3 is TGTGCCTGGAAGAGAGAGATAGGAGGACGGGGTCTGTCTGGGGCCAACGTCCTGACTTTC. Amino acid sequence: CAWKREIGGRGLSGANVLTF.